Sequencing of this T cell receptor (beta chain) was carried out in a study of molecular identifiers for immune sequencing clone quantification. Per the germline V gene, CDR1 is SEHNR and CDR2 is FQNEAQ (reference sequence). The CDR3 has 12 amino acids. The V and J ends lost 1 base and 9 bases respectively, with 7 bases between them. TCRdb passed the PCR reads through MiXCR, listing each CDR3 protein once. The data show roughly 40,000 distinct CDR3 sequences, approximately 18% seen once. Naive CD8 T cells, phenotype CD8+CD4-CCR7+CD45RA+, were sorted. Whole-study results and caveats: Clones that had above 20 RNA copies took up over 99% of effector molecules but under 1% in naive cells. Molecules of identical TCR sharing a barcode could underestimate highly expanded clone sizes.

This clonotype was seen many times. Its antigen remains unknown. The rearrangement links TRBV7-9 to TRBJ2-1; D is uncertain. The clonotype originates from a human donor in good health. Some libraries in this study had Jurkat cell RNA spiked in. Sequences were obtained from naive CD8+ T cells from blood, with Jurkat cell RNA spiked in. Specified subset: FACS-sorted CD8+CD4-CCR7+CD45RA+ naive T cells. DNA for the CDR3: TGTGCCAGCAGCTTAGGACTGGCTGAGCAGTTCTTC. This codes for CASSLGLAEQFF.